The next 14 T cell receptor beta chains were all read from a single sample in a study of blood T cell repertoires in COVID-19. Produced via immunoSEQ multiplex PCR; TCRdb's table is partial and in-frame only. The sample holds about 260,000 clones; less than 90% are singletons and the top ten take approximately 2%. The sequenced sample was peripheral blood. The source is a man younger than 40 with active or convalescent COVID-19.

The chain is built from TRBV5-1 and TRBJ2-1, with 7 bases identical to TRBD1. This CDR3 contains 16 residues. Germline values: CDR1 SGHRS, CDR2 YFSETQ. Trimming took 3 bases from V and 4 from J; bases not matched to a gene: 10. The CDR3 nucleotides are TGCGCCAGCAGCTGGGAGACAGGGCAAATGTACAATGAGCAGTTCTTC. This gives the protein CASSWETGQMYNEQFF. Looking up the rest from reference TRBV5-1 and TRBJ2-1 gives the full variable domain: KAGVTQTPRYLIKTRGQQVTLSCSPISGHRSVSWYQQTPGQGLQFLFEYFSETQRNKGNFPGRFSGRQFSNSRSEMNVSTLELGDSALYLCASSWETGQMYNEQFFGPGTRLTVL.

The chain carries TRBV25-1 and TRBJ1-4, with no clear D. The germline V gene has CDR1 MGHDK and CDR2 SYGVNS. V lost 3 bases, J lost 0 bases, and 8 bases lay in between. This CDR3 is built from 15 residues. The CDR3 here is CASSDLAATNEKLFF. CDR3 sequence (DNA): TGTGCCAGCAGTGATTTGGCTGCAACTAATGAAAAACTGTTTTTT.

The V call is TRBV27, the J call TRBJ1-2; TRBD1 aligns across 7 bases. After removal of 3 bases from V and 9 bases from J, the junction contained 7 bases not matched to a gene. This CDR3 is built from 13 residues. Germline CDR1 MNHEY, CDR2 SMNVEV (reference sequence). As DNA, the CDR3 is TGTGCCAGCAGTTTTCGAGGGGGCGGAAGCTACACCTTC. Its protein product is CASSFRGGGSYTF.

This clone has only a few counts. The chain carries TRBV5-1 and TRBJ2-3, with no clear D. The V end was cut by 0 bases, the J end by 5 bases, with 13 bases between. The germline V gene has CDR1 SGHRS and CDR2 YFSETQ. The CDR3 has 15 residues. DNA of the CDR3: TGCGCCAGCAGCTTGGAGGCAGCCCCAGGAGATACGCAGTATTTT. Translated, it gives CASSLEAAPGDTQYF.

This clone was detected once. This chain joins TRBV27 and TRBJ2-7; D is perhaps TRBD2 (6 bases). The V end was cut by 4 bases, the J end by 1 base, with 14 bases between. Germline V CDR1 and CDR2: MNHEY, SMNVEV (reference sequence). This CDR3 has 15 amino acids. The CDR3 bases are TGTGCCAGCAGTTGGGACTCCTCAAATTCCTACGAGCAGTACTTC. It encodes CASSWDSSNSYEQYF.

The table lists this clone with a few counts. The gene calls are TRBV27 and TRBJ1-5, with a possible D match to TRBD1 (6 bases). CDR1 and CDR2 (germline): MNHEY, SMNVEV (reference sequence). This CDR3 comprises 14 residues. V lost 2 bases and J 6 bases, leaving 11 bases between the germline ends. Here the CDR3 reads CASSLRAGVQPQHF. CDR3 DNA sequence: TGTGCCAGCAGTTTAAGGGCAGGGGTTCAGCCCCAGCATTTT.

V and J are TRBV19 and TRBJ1-1; 11 bases are a match to TRBD1. With 7 bases clipped from V and 0 bases from J, the junction kept 7 bases outside the gene matches. From germline, CDR1 is LNHDA and CDR2 SQIVND (reference sequence). The CDR3 length is 16 residues. The CDR3 region is CASKTGQGGMNTEAFF. CDR3 coding DNA: TGTGCCAGTAAAACGGGACAGGGGGGTATGAACACTGAAGCTTTCTTT.

This chain uses TRBV6-5 with TRBJ1-1, with D unclear. This CDR3 is built from 12 residues. V was clipped by 5 bases and J by 2 bases, with 6 bases between them. Germline values: CDR1 MNHEY, CDR2 SVGAGI. CDR3 sequence: CASSQANTEAFF. The CDR3 region has the DNA TGTGCCAGCAGTCAGGCCAACACTGAAGCTTTCTTT.

A note on this clone: Other DNA sequences in the same sample also yield this CDR3. The rearrangement joins TRBV7-9 to TRBJ2-7; D may be TRBD1 (5 bases). Germline CDR1 reads SEHNR; CDR2 reads FQNEAQ (reference sequence). The CDR3 extends over 13 amino acids. The ends were cut back, 5 bases at V and 1 base at J, with 9 bases in the middle. The CDR3 protein is CASSPGQSYEQYF. CDR3 bases: TGTGCCAGCAGCCCAGGACAATCCTACGAGCAGTACTTC.

This clone was seen just once. The J gene is TRBJ1-2, the V gene TRBV4-3; D is unresolved. V was clipped by 1 base and J by 4 bases, with 16 bases between them. Looked up from germline, CDR1 is LGHNA and CDR2 is YSLEER. This CDR3 spans 16 amino acids. The CDR3 DNA reads TGCGCCAGCAGCCAAGTCCGGTCCGGGGTCGGCTATGGCTACACCTTC. This encodes CASSQVRSGVGYGYTF.

The chain combines TRBV7-6 with TRBJ2-5; 10 bases are shared with TRBD1. This CDR3 contains 15 residues. The V gene's germline CDR1 is SGHVS and CDR2 FNYEAQ. V gave up 3 bases and J gave up 5 bases; unmatched junction bases: 6. The DNA for the CDR3 is TGTGCCAGCAGCTTTACGGACAGGGGGGCGGAGACCCAGTACTTC. It is translated as CASSFTDRGAETQYF.

The J gene is TRBJ2-3, the V gene TRBV7-7; D is perhaps TRBD2 (5 bases). Germline V gives CDR1 SSHAT, CDR2 FNYEAQ (reference sequence). V lost 0 bases to trimming and J lost 1 base, with 11 bases between them. The CDR3 totals 16 residues. CDR3 region: CASSLAADPGTDTQYF. The CDR3 DNA is TGTGCCAGCAGCTTAGCAGCGGACCCCGGCACAGATACGCAGTATTTT. The whole variable domain, filled in from reference TRBV7-7 and TRBJ2-3, reads GAGVSQSPRYKVTKRGQDVTLRCDPISSHATLYWYQQALGQGPEFLTYFNYEAQPDKSGLPSDRFSAERPEGSISTLTIQRTEQRDSAMYRCASSLAADPGTDTQYFGPGTRLTVL.

The chain has TRBV6-2 or TRBV6-3 and TRBJ1-1; possibly TRBD1 for D (6 bases). Germline V gene sequence: CDR1 MNHEY, CDR2 SVGEGT. The V gene lost 6 bases and the J gene lost 6 bases, with 20 bases spanning the gap. This CDR3 spans 15 amino acids. The CDR3 reads CASSKNRQDGAEAFF. The CDR3 DNA sequence: TGTGCCAGCAGCAAGAACCGACAGGACGGGGCTGAAGCTTTCTTT.

The rearrangement uses TRBV2 and TRBJ2-2, with D maybe TRBD1 (5 bases). V lost 6 bases and J 1 base, leaving 9 bases between the germline ends. Germline V gene lookup returns CDR1 SNHLY and CDR2 FYNNEI. The CDR3 consists of 14 residues. The CDR3 protein is CASRPGQNTGELFF. As DNA, the CDR3 is TGTGCCAGCAGGCCCGGACAGAACACCGGGGAGCTGTTTTTT.